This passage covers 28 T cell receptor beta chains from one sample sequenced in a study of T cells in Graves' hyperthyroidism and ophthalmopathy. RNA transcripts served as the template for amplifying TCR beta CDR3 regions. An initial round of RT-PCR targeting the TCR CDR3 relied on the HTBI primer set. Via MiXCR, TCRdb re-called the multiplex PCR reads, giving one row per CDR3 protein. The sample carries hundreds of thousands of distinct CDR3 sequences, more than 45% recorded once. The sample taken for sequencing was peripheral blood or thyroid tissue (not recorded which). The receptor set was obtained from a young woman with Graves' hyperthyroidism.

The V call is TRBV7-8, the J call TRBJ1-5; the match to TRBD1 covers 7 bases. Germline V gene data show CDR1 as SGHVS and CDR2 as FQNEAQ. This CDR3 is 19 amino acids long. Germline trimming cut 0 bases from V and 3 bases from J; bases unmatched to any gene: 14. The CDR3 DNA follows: TGTGCCAGCAGCTTAGCGCTTGGGGACAGTCCGACGCTCAATCAGCCCCAGCATTTT. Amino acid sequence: CASSLALGDSPTLNQPQHF.

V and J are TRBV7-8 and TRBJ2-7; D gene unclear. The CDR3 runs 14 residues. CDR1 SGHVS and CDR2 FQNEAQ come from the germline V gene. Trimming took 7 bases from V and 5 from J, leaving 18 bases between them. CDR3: CASKTENNPDEQYF. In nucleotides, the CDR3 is TGTGCCAGCAAAACGGAGAATAACCCGGACGAGCAGTACTTC.

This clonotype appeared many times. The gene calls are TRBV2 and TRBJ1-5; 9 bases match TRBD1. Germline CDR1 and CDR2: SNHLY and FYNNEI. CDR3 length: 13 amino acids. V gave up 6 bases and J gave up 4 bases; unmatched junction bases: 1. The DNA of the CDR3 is TGTGCCAGCAGGGACAGGGGTAATCAGCCCCAGCATTTT. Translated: CASRDRGNQPQHF.

The chain's CDR3 is CSARNQGARNTIYF. The CDR3 coding sequence is TGCAGTGCTAGGAATCAGGGGGCGCGAAACACCATATATTTT. This chain joins TRBV20-1 and TRBJ1-3; 8 positions match TRBD1. CDR1 DFQATT and CDR2 SNEGSKA come from the germline V gene (reference sequence). The CDR3 spans 14 residues. Losses at the gene ends were 3 bases for V and 5 bases for J; bases not matched to a gene: 6.

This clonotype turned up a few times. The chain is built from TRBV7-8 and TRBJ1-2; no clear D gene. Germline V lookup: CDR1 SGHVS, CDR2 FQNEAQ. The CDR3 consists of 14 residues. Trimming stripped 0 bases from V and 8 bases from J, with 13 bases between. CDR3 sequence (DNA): TGTGCCAGCAGCTTAGCGCGAGAGACCAGAGGCTACACCTTC. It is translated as CASSLARETRGYTF.

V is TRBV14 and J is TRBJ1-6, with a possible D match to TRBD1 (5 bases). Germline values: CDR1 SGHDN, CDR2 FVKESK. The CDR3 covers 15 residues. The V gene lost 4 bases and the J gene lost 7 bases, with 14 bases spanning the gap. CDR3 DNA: TGTGCCAGCAGCCCGGGGCAGGCGCCAAATTCACCCCTCCACTTT. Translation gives CASSPGQAPNSPLHF. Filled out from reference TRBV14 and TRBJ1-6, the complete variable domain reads EAGVTQFPSHSVIEKGQTVTLRCDPISGHDNLYWYRRVMGKEIKFLLHFVKESKQDESGMPNNRFLAERTGGTYSTLKVQPAELEDSGVYFCASSPGQAPNSPLHFGNGTRLTVT.

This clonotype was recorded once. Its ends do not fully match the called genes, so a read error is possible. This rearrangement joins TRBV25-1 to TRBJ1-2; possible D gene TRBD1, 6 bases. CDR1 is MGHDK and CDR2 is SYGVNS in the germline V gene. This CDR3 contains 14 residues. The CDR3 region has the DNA TGTGCCTGCAGTGCTCACGACAGGCGCTATGGCTACACCTTC. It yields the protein CACSAHDRRYGYTF.

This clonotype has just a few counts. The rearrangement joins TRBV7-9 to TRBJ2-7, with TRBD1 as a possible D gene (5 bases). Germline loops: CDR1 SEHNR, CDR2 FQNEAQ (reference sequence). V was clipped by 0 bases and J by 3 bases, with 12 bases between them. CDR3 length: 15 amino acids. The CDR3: CASSLALGLDYEQYF. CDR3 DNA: TGTGCCAGCAGCTTAGCGTTGGGGCTCGACTACGAGCAGTACTTC.

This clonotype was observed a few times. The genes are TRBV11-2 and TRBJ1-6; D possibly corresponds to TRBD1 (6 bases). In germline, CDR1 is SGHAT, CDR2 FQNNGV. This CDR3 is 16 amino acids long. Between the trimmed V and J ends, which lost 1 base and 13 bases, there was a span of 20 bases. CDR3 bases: TGTGCCAGCAGCTTAGTACTTCCGGGGGCAAGGGCGCCCCTCCACTTT. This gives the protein CASSLVLPGARAPLHF.

CDR3 nucleotide sequence: TGTGCCAGTAGTGTGACAGGGGGATCACCCCTCCACTTT. It codes for CASSVTGGSPLHF. The chain links TRBV19 to TRBJ1-6; 9 bases are a match to TRBD1. With V trimmed by 5 bases and J by 10 bases, 3 bases remained unmatched. Germline V lookup: CDR1 LNHDA, CDR2 SQIVND (reference sequence). The CDR3 is 13 amino acids.

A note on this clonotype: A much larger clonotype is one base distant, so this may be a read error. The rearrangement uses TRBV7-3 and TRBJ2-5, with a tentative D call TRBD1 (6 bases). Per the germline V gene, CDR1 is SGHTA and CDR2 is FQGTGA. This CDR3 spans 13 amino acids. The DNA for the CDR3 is TGTGCCGGCAGCCGGGACATTCGGGAGACCCAGTACTTC. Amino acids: CAGSRDIRETQYF.

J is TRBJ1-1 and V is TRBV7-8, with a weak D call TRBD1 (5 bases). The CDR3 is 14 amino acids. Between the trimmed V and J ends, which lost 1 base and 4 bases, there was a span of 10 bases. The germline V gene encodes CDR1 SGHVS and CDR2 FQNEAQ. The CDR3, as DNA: TGTGCCAGCAGCTTAGGGGCAGGGAGCACTGAAGCTTTCTTT. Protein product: CASSLGAGSTEAFF.

CDR3 in DNA: TGCAGCCAACCCCAGGGACTGAGCTATGGCTACACCTTC. Its translation: CSQPQGLSYGYTF. The chain recombines TRBV29-1 with TRBJ1-2; maybe TRBD1 (5 bases). This CDR3 is built from 13 residues. CDR1 and CDR2 (germline): SQVTM, ANQGSEA. Trimming pared 8 bases from V and 4 bases from J, leaving 17 bases between.

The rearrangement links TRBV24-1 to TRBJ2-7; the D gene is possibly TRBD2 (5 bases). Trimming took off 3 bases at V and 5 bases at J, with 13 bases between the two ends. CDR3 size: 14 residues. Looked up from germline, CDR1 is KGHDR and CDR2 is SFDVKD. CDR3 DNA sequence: TGTGCCACCAGTGATACAGAGCGGATCGACGAGCAGTACTTC. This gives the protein CATSDTERIDEQYF.

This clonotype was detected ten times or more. The CDR3 coding sequence is TGTGCCACCAGTGCCTCGGAGAAAGGAAAGACCCAGTACTTC. Translating it yields CATSASEKGKTQYF. The J gene is TRBJ2-5, the V gene TRBV24-1; D is undetermined. The germline V and J ends were trimmed by 5 bases and 6 bases, with 15 bases remaining between them. This CDR3 is 14 amino acids long. Germline lookup yields CDR1 KGHDR and CDR2 SFDVKD.

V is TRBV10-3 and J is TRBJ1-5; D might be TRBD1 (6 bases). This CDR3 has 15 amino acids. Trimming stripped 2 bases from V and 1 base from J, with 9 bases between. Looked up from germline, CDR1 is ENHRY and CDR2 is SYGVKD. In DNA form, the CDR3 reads TGTGCCATCAGTGAGGGACAGTCAAGCAATCAGCCCCAGCATTTT. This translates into CAISEGQSSNQPQHF.

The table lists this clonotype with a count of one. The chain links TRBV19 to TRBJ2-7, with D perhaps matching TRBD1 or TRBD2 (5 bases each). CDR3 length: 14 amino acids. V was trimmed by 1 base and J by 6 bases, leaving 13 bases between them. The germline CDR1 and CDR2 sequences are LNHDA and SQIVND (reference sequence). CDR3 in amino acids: CASSIAARDLEQYF. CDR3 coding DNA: TGTGCCAGTAGTATAGCAGCCAGGGACCTCGAGCAGTACTTC.

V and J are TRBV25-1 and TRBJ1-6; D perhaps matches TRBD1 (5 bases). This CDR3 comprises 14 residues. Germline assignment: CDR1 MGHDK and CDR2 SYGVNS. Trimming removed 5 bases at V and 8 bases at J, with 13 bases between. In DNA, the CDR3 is TGTGCCAGCAGTTTACGGGGGGTGGATTCACCCCTCCACTTT. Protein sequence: CASSLRGVDSPLHF.

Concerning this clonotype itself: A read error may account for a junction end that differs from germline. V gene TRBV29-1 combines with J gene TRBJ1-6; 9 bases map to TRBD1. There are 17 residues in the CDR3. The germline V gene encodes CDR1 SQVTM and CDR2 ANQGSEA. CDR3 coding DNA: TGCAGCGAGCGACGACCACCGACAGGGGGGTATAATTCACCCCACCACTTT. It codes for CSERRPPTGGYNSPHHF.

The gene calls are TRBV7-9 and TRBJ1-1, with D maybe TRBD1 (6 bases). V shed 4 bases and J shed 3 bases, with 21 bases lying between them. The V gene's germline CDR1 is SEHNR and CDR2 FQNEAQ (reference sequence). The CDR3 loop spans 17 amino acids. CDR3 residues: CASSWGLGQTGDTEAFF. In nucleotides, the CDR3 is TGTGCCAGCAGCTGGGGCCTAGGACAGACGGGGGACACTGAAGCTTTCTTT.

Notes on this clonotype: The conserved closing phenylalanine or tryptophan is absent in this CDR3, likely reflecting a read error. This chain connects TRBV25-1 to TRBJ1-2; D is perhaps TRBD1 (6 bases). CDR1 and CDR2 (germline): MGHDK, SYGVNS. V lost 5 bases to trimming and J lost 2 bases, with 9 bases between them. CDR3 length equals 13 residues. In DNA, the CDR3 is TGTGCCAGCAGTTTAACAGGGAACTATGGCTACACCCTC. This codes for CASSLTGNYGYTL.

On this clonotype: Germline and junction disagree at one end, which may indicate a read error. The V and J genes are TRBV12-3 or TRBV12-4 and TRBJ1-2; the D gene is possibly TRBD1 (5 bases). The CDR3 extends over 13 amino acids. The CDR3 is CASCLTGGGGYTF. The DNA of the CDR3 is TGTGCCAGCTGTTTAACGGGGGGAGGTGGCTACACCTTC.

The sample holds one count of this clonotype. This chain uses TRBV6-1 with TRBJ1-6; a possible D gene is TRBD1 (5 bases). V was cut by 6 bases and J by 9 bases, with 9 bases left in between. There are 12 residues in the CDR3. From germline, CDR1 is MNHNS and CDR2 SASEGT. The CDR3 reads CASRERGSPLHF. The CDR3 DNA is TGTGCCAGCAGGGAGAGGGGTTCACCCCTCCACTTT.

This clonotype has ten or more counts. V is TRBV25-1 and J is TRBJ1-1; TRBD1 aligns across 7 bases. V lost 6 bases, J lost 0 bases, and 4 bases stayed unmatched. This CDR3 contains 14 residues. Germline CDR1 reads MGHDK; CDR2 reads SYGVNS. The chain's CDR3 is CASSLQGMNTEAFF. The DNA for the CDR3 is TGTGCCAGCAGCTTACAGGGGATGAACACTGAAGCTTTCTTT.

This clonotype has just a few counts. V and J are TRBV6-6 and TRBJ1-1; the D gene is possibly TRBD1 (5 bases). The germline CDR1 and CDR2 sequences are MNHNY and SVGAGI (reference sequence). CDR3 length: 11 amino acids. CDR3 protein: CGSAGPTEAFF. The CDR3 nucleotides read TGTGGTTCGGCAGGGCCAACTGAAGCTTTCTTT.

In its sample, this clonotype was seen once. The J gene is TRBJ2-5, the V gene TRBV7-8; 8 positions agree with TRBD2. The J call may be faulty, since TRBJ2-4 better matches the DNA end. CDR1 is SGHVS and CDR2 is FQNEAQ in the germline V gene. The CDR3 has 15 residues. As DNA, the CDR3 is TGTGCCAGCAGCTTGGCGGGAGGAGTGGCGGACATTCAGTACTTC. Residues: CASSLAGGVADIQYF.

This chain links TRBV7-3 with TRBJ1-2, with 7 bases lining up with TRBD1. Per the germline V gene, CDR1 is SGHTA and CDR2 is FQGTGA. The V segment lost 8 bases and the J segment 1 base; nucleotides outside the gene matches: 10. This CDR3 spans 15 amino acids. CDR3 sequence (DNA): TGTGCCAGCGGGGGACAGCCGCATTTTAACTATGGCTACACCTTC. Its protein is CASGGQPHFNYGYTF. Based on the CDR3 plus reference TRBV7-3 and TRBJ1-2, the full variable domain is GAGVSQTPSNKVTEKGKYVELRCDPISGHTALYWYRQSLGQGPEFLIYFQGTGAADDSGLPNDRFFAVRPEGSVSTLKIQRTERGDSAVYLCASGGQPHFNYGYTFGSGTRLTVV.

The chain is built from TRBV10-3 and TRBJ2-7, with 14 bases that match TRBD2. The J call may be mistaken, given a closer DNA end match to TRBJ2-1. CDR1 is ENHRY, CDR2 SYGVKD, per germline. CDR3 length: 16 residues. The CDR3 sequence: CAITPGGTSGSDEQFF. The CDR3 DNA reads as TGTGCCATCACCCCGGGCGGGACTAGCGGGAGCGATGAGCAGTTCTTC.